This T cell receptor beta chain was identified during a study of T-cell memory formation after mild COVID-19. Whole-study results and caveats: A balance of CD4 and CD8 characterized clones contracting day 15 to 85, whereas later expanders leaned CD4+.

Researchers used 5'RACE with constant-segment primers to make TCR alpha and TCR beta cDNA libraries that carry sample barcodes and UMIs. TCRdb re-called the 5' RACE reads with MiXCR, one entry per CDR3 protein. Among 240,000 or so distinct CDR3 sequences listed, approximately 9% were seen once. The CDR3 spans 15 residues. Germline loops: CDR1 SGDLS, CDR2 YYNGEE. Trimming took off 3 bases at V and 2 bases at J, with 15 bases between the two ends. A word on this clonotype: Its antigen is currently unknown.

The sequenced sample consisted of PBMCs or a T cell subset sorted from them (not recorded which). This chain joins TRBV9 and TRBJ2-7; possible D gene TRBD1, 6 bases. This receptor was identified in a man between 18 and 35 years old who had mild COVID-19 (a few samples of this study predate the infection). Cell type and time point are not known. The CDR3 here is CASSARQEPTYEQYF. The CDR3 DNA follows: TGTGCCAGCAGCGCACGACAGGAACCCACCTACGAGCAGTACTTC.